This TCR beta chain originates from a study of cytomegalovirus exposure and HLA in healthy donors. Study results and limitations: Later analysis demonstrated an association between a missense DCLRE1C variant and TCR beta V- and J-gene trimming.

Trimming cost V 4 bases and J 4 bases; bases outside gene matches: 8. There are 18 residues in the CDR3. Germline lookup yields CDR1 SEHNR and CDR2 FQNEAQ (reference sequence). In the case of this clone: Its target is not known.

Amplification used 60 Vbeta primers and 13 Jbeta primers. Original analysis: Roughly 11 million of the about 80 million unique TCR beta chains counted in a later analysis were shared. Clones were read by immunoSEQ multiplex PCR, and TCRdb kept only the in-frame ones, dropping some. D and trimming come from the DNA, and the V and J calls and clone size come from that table. Of some 110,000 clones listed, 50% to 70% are singletons. As for the donors, each was a healthy bone marrow donor. The TCR sequence derives from a middle-aged woman in good health and CMV-seropositive. Source material: PBMCs. The rearrangement joins TRBV7-9 to TRBJ2-1, with 15 positions matching TRBD2. The CDR3 is CASSSGTSGRSKYNEQFF. The DNA for the CDR3 is TGTGCCAGCAGCTCAGGGACTAGCGGGAGGTCGAAATACAATGAGCAGTTCTTC.